What follows describes a single T cell receptor (beta chain). The sample comes from a study of human T cells and chemical hapten exposure. In TCRdb, the RACE reads were re-called with MiXCR into one record per CDR3 protein. The sample comprises under 200,000 distinct CDR3 sequences, roughly 25% of which are singletons, and 2.1% rests with the top ten. Time point indicated: patch test 3, about 24 weeks after DPC sensitization. Treatment denoted: therapeutic diphenylcyclopropenone sensitization with weekly scalp DPC. CDR3 size: 12 residues. Germline assignment: CDR1 MNHEY and CDR2 SMNVEV (reference sequence). Deletions cut 2 bases from V and 8 bases from J, with 9 bases between.

Specimen: whole blood, collected in connection with sensitization to the hapten diphenylcyclopropenone (DPC). The receptor was derived from a woman younger than 35 with alopecia areata. Some clones in this sample may be carry-over from other donors' samples. V gene TRBV27 combines with J gene TRBJ1-1, with D possibly matching TRBD1 (6 bases). CDR3 sequence: CASSLPQGEAFF. For the CDR3, the DNA is TGTGCCAGCAGTTTACCACAGGGAGAAGCTTTCTTT.